One and the same sample provided the 22 T cell receptor beta chains below, sequenced in a study of T cell responses to AZD1222 COVID-19 vaccine. The assay was immunoSEQ multiplex PCR, and TCRdb's table has in-frame clones only and misses some. Found here are some 110,000 clones, around 82% of them singletons; the top ten hold under 10%. Sample: peripheral blood, taken on day 0 of AZD1222 vaccination. These receptor sequences come from an adult in good health.

This chain links TRBV6-1 with TRBJ2-3; D call uncertain. The CDR3 has 13 amino acids. Germline V gives CDR1 MNHNS, CDR2 SASEGT. Trimming took 0 bases from V and 1 from J, leaving 2 bases between them. The CDR3 reads CASSEARTDTQYF. CDR3 DNA sequence: TGTGCCAGCAGTGAAGCCCGCACAGATACGCAGTATTTT.

This rearrangement joins TRBV2 to TRBJ2-1; 13 bases are a match to TRBD2. Losses at the gene ends were 6 bases for V and 7 bases for J; bases not matched to a gene: 6. The germline V gene encodes CDR1 SNHLY and CDR2 FYNNEI. The CDR3 has 15 residues. The CDR3 DNA reads as TGTGCCAGCAGACAACTAGCGGGAGGGCCGAATGAGCAGTTCTTC. Its protein is CASRQLAGGPNEQFF.

CDR3 coding DNA: TGCGCCACCTCCGGGGGCGCAGGGCCTAATGAAAAACTGTTTTTT. It codes for CATSGGAGPNEKLFF. V and J are TRBV5-1 and TRBJ1-4, with D possibly matching TRBD1 (6 bases). Germline V gene sequence: CDR1 SGHRS, CDR2 YFSETQ. The CDR3 sequence is 15 residues long. The V end lost 9 bases, the J end lost 3 bases, and 18 bases lay between the germline ends.

The rearrangement joins TRBV5-1 to TRBJ1-3; 7 positions agree with TRBD1. J lost 2 bases, V lost 0 bases, and 2 bases had no gene match. Germline V gene data show CDR1 as SGHRS and CDR2 as YFSETQ. The CDR3 sequence is 15 residues long. In DNA form, the CDR3 reads TGCGCCAGCAGCTTGGCCGGGACAGCTGGAAACACCATATATTTT. Protein product: CASSLAGTAGNTIYF.

V usage is TRBV1 and J usage is TRBJ1-5. TRBV1 is a known pseudogene. The CDR3 consists of 17 residues. Here the CDR3 reads CTSSQEKTDYSNQPQHF. In DNA, the CDR3 is TGCACCAGCAGCCAAGAAAAGACGGATTATAGCAATCAGCCCCAGCATTTT.

This clone was seen a handful of times. The chain uses TRBV19 and TRBJ1-2; D gene uncertain. The germline gives CDR1 LNHDA, CDR2 SQIVND (reference sequence). The CDR3 is 14 amino acids. V dropped 6 bases and J dropped 4 bases, with 15 bases sitting between them. The CDR3 loop is CASSRGGLGYGYTF. The CDR3, as DNA: TGTGCCAGTAGCCGAGGAGGGTTGGGCTATGGCTACACCTTC. The complete variable domain, with remaining parts taken from reference TRBV19 and TRBJ1-2, reads DGGITQSPKYLFRKEGQNVTLSCEQNLNHDAMYWYRQDPGQGLRLIYYSQIVNDFQKGDIAEGYSVSREKKESFPLTVTSAQKNPTAFYLCASSRGGLGYGYTFGSGTRLTVV.

The chain couples TRBV5-5 to TRBJ1-4; maybe TRBD1 (5 bases). CDR3 length equals 16 residues. Trimming pared 4 bases from V and 8 bases from J, leaving 21 bases between. The germline gives CDR1 SGHKS, CDR2 YYEKEE (reference sequence). The chain's CDR3 is CASSPWGGGPREKLFF. The DNA for the CDR3 is TGTGCCAGCAGCCCCTGGGGGGGAGGGCCCAGAGAAAAACTGTTTTTT.

This clone has just one count. The chain combines TRBV7-9 with TRBJ1-1, with TRBD1 identical over 7 bases. CDR1 SEHNR and CDR2 FQNEAQ come from the germline V gene (reference sequence). V dropped 5 bases and J dropped 8; count of bases not matched to a gene: 5. The CDR3 runs to 12 residues. CDR3 loop: CASSPGGTEAFF. CDR3 in DNA: TGTGCCAGCAGCCCAGGGGGAACGGAAGCTTTCTTT.

The chain combines TRBV19 with TRBJ1-5; D remains ambiguous. Germline lookup yields CDR1 LNHDA and CDR2 SQIVND (reference sequence). The CDR3 consists of 16 residues. Trimming removed 5 bases at V and 2 bases at J, with 16 bases between. CDR3: CASSPRGSYGNQPQHF. The DNA for the CDR3 is TGTGCCAGTAGTCCCCGAGGAAGCTATGGCAATCAGCCCCAGCATTTT.

The rearrangement uses TRBV9 and TRBJ2-7, with 9 positions matching TRBD1. This CDR3 contains 14 residues. V shed 2 bases, J shed 2 bases, and the junction held 2 bases outside the gene matches. Germline CDR1 is SGDLS and CDR2 is YYNGEE. Written as DNA, the CDR3 is TGTGCCAGCAGCGTTGGGACAGGGACCTACGAGCAGTACTTC. This translates into CASSVGTGTYEQYF. The full variable domain, completed using reference TRBV9 and TRBJ2-7, is DSGVTQTPKHLITATGQRVTLRCSPRSGDLSVYWYQQSLDQGLQFLIQYYNGEERAKGNILERFSAQQFPDLHSELNLSSLELGDSALYFCASSVGTGTYEQYFGPGTRLTVT.

This chain connects TRBV5-3 to TRBJ2-1; 8 positions agree with TRBD1. TRBV5-3 is placed among ORFs of uncertain function. Trimming removed 0 bases from V and 8 bases from J; junction bases left unmatched: 7. The CDR3 consists of 15 residues. CDR3 protein: CARSLDRTGCDEQFF. The CDR3 DNA follows: TGTGCCAGAAGCTTGGACCGGACAGGGTGCGATGAGCAGTTCTTC.

The rearrangement joins TRBV5-1 to TRBJ1-6, with D tentatively TRBD1 (6 bases). V was trimmed by 2 bases and J by 9 bases, leaving 15 bases between them. CDR3 length: 15 amino acids. Germline V CDR1 and CDR2: SGHRS, YFSETQ. This CDR3 reads CASSLSTRGGSPLHF. DNA of the CDR3: TGCGCCAGCAGCTTATCAACCAGGGGTGGTTCACCCCTCCACTTT.

The chain couples TRBV6-5 to TRBJ2-6; D is unclear. With 4 bases removed from V and 1 base from J, the gap between germline ends came to 8 bases. The CDR3 has 15 amino acids. The germline CDR1 and CDR2 sequences are MNHEY and SVGAGI. DNA of the CDR3: TGTGCCAGCAGTTGGGCGGCGTCTGGGGCCAACGTCCTGACTTTC. Its protein is CASSWAASGANVLTF.

The gene calls are TRBV11-2 and TRBJ2-7; D might be TRBD2 (5 bases). V lost 0 bases and J lost 2, with 8 bases in between. The germline gives CDR1 SGHAT, CDR2 FQNNGV. The CDR3 runs 14 residues. As DNA, the CDR3 is TGTGCCAGCAGCTTAGACAGGACTGCCTACGAGCAGTACTTC. This codes for CASSLDRTAYEQYF.

The sample holds a few counts of this clone. The V and J genes are TRBV7-2 and TRBJ2-7; weak D call: TRBD2 (5 bases). CDR1 is SGHTA, CDR2 FQGNSA, per germline. There are 15 residues in the CDR3. The V end was cut by 2 bases, the J end by 3 bases, with 14 bases between. The CDR3 protein is CASSLQASRDYEQYF. DNA for the CDR3: TGTGCCAGCAGCTTACAAGCTAGCCGCGACTACGAGCAGTACTTC. The full variable domain, rest sourced from reference TRBV7-2 and TRBJ2-7, is GAGVSQSPSNKVTEKGKDVELRCDPISGHTALYWYRQSLGQGLEFLIYFQGNSAPDKSGLPSDRFSAERTGGSVSTLTIQRTQQEDSAVYLCASSLQASRDYEQYFGPGTRLTVT.

The chain links TRBV5-4 to TRBJ2-3, with D possibly matching TRBD1 (6 bases). With 3 bases removed from V and 0 bases from J, the gap between germline ends came to 11 bases. Germline assignment: CDR1 SGHNT and CDR2 YYREEE (reference sequence). CDR3 length equals 15 residues. The CDR3 loop is CASSSKGTSTDTQYF. The DNA of the CDR3 is TGTGCCAGCAGCTCCAAAGGGACAAGCACAGATACGCAGTATTTT.

The V and J genes are TRBV2 and TRBJ1-1; 7 nucleotides match TRBD1. This CDR3 is 14 amino acids long. Germline V gives CDR1 SNHLY, CDR2 FYNNEI. V shed 8 bases, J shed 5 bases, and the junction held 11 bases outside the gene matches. The CDR3 sequence: CASFLPGGGTEAFF. The CDR3 region has the DNA TGTGCCAGCTTCTTGCCAGGGGGGGGGACTGAAGCTTTCTTT.

The rearrangement uses TRBV7-8 and TRBJ2-3, with TRBD2 identical over 10 bases. The germline CDR1 and CDR2 sequences are SGHVS and FQNEAQ. The CDR3 is 18 amino acids. Germline trimming cut 2 bases from V and 0 bases from J; bases unmatched to any gene: 8. The CDR3 DNA reads as TGTGCCAGCAGCTTACCCAGCGGGGGGGCCGGTAGCACAGATACGCAGTATTTT. It codes for CASSLPSGGAGSTDTQYF.

This chain connects TRBV6-5 to TRBJ2-2, with 9 bases lining up with TRBD1. Per the germline V gene, CDR1 is MNHEY and CDR2 is SVGAGI. Trimming removed 0 bases from V and 6 bases from J; junction bases left unmatched: 5. CDR3 length: 16 residues. The chain's CDR3 is CASSYSRTGVAGELFF. The CDR3 coding sequence is TGTGCCAGCAGTTACTCGAGGACAGGGGTCGCCGGGGAGCTGTTTTTT.

The V gene is TRBV9, the J gene TRBJ2-3, with D maybe TRBD1 (6 bases). CDR3 length: 14 amino acids. Germline CDR1 is SGDLS and CDR2 is YYNGEE. Trimming pared 5 bases from V and 6 bases from J, leaving 16 bases between. The CDR3 bases are TGTGCCAGCAGGGGGACACCAGGCGGGGATACGCAGTATTTT. Residues: CASRGTPGGDTQYF.

The chain carries TRBV6-2 or TRBV6-3 and TRBJ2-1, with 11 bases aligning to TRBD2. Germline CDR1 MNHEY, CDR2 SVGEGT. There are 17 residues in the CDR3. V was pared by 3 bases and J by 4 bases, with 8 bases of the junction left unmatched. The DNA of the CDR3 is TGTGCCAGCAGTTATCCCACTAGCGGGAGTCGGTACAATGAGCAGTTCTTC. Its protein product is CASSYPTSGSRYNEQFF.

This chain connects TRBV10-3 to TRBJ1-2; TRBD1 agrees at 9 bases. V shed 4 bases and J 8 bases; nucleotides not matched to a gene: 11. The CDR3 extends over 15 amino acids. The germline V gene encodes CDR1 ENHRY and CDR2 SYGVKD. The CDR3 DNA is TGTGCCATCAGTGTCGCCGGGACAGGGCTTACCGGCTACACCTTC. This codes for CAISVAGTGLTGYTF.